This TCR beta chain derives from a study of cytomegalovirus exposure and HLA in healthy donors. Primers for the PCR totalled 60 Vbeta and 13 Jbeta. The assay was immunoSEQ multiplex PCR, and TCRdb's table has in-frame clones only and misses some. Seen here are about 85,000 clones, more than 75% observed once, and the top ten hold around 23%. The CDR3 contains 13 residues. Germline V gene data show CDR1 as LNHDA and CDR2 as SQIVND (reference sequence). Deletions cut 6 bases from V and 2 bases from J, with 7 bases between. This clone turned up a few times. The antigen is not known. This cohort consisted of healthy bone marrow donors. Study observations and caveats: Within the data, a cluster of highly shared sequence variants was likely a sequencing artifact. In a later analysis, 16,951 TCR beta sequences were associated with HLA alleles at 0.05 false discovery rate. Accurate predictions that matched the HLA-A and HLA-B alleles of most subjects were reportedly made from TCR beta sequences.

V gene TRBV19 combines with J gene TRBJ2-2; perhaps TRBD1 as D (5 bases). The sample consisted of PBMCs. The origin of this receptor is a woman in her 50s in good health and CMV-seropositive. The CDR3 region is CASSDRNTGELFF. The CDR3 coding sequence is TGTGCCAGTAGCGACAGAAACACCGGGGAGCTGTTTTTT. The variable domain in full, with the rest retrieved from reference TRBV19 and TRBJ2-2, is DGGITQSPKYLFRKEGQNVTLSCEQNLNHDAMYWYRQDPGQGLRLIYYSQIVNDFQKGDIAEGYSVSREKKESFPLTVTSAQKNPTAFYLCASSDRNTGELFFGEGSRLTVL.